The 5 T cell receptor beta chains below all came from one sample that was sequenced in a study of identical twins. TCRdb used MiXCR to reprocess the 5' RACE reads, holding one entry per CDR3 protein. The table records hundreds of thousands of distinct CDR3 sequences, over 9% of them present only once. These data also featured in a second study, about yellow fever vaccine responses in identical twins.

Sequencing used CD8+ T cells sorted from blood. Every receptor here comes from a woman under 30 in good health.

This clonotype was picked up a small number of times. The chain is built from TRBV7-9 and TRBJ2-1; the match to TRBD2 covers 10 bases. Losses at the gene ends were 8 bases for V and 0 bases for J; bases not matched to a gene: 10. The CDR3 runs to 17 residues. Germline lookup yields CDR1 SEHNR and CDR2 FQNEAQ (reference sequence). Here the CDR3 reads CASPGLALGASYNEQFF. The DNA of the CDR3 is TGTGCCAGCCCGGGACTAGCGTTAGGGGCCTCCTACAATGAGCAGTTCTTC. The variable domain in full, completed from reference TRBV7-9 and TRBJ2-1, reads DTGVSQNPRHKITKRGQNVTFRCDPISEHNRLYWYRQTLGQGPEFLTYFQNEAQLEKSRLLSDRFSAERPKGSFSTLEIQRTEQGDSAMYLCASPGLALGASYNEQFFGPGTRLTVL.

Many counts were recorded for this clonotype. The chain links TRBV9 to TRBJ2-3, with a possible D match to TRBD2 (6 bases). The germline V gene has CDR1 SGDLS and CDR2 YYNGEE. The CDR3 spans 15 residues. V dropped 6 bases and J dropped 3 bases, with 17 bases sitting between them. The CDR3 here is CASTKWGLGTDTQYF. The CDR3 DNA reads TGTGCCAGCACTAAGTGGGGACTCGGGACAGATACGCAGTATTTT.

This sequence joins TRBV12-3 or TRBV12-4 and TRBJ1-4; D call uncertain. This CDR3 is 16 amino acids long. V was clipped by 4 bases and J by 8 bases, with 20 bases between them. CDR3: CASSSGERFLKEKLFF. The CDR3, as DNA: TGTGCCAGCAGTTCCGGGGAACGGTTTCTTAAGGAAAAACTGTTTTTT.

This clonotype was found many times. The rearrangement links TRBV25-1 to TRBJ2-1; D is possibly TRBD2 (6 bases). Looked up from germline, CDR1 is MGHDK and CDR2 is SYGVNS. With 4 bases removed from V and 6 bases from J, the gap between germline ends came to 10 bases. There are 13 residues in the CDR3. The CDR3: CASSGPGVNEQFF. For the CDR3, the DNA is TGTGCCAGCAGTGGTCCGGGGGTCAATGAGCAGTTCTTC. The entire variable domain, with the rest obtained from reference TRBV25-1 and TRBJ2-1, is as follows: EADIYQTPRYLVIGTGKKITLECSQTMGHDKMYWYQQDPGMELHLIHYSYGVNSTEKGDLSSESTVSRIRTEHFPLTLESARPSHTSQYLCASSGPGVNEQFFGPGTRLTVL.

The sample holds many counts of this clonotype. The chain couples TRBV6-5 to TRBJ1-1; D is unresolved. This CDR3 has 13 amino acids. Trimming pared 2 bases from V and 3 bases from J, leaving 7 bases between. Per germline, CDR1 MNHEY and CDR2 SVGAGI. CDR3 nucleotide sequence: TGTGCCAGCAGTTACAATCCGGACACTGAAGCTTTCTTT. This encodes CASSYNPDTEAFF.